The next 28 T cell receptor beta chains were all read from a single sample in a study of graft-versus-host responses after intestinal transplantation. Clones were read by immunoSEQ multiplex PCR, and TCRdb kept only the in-frame ones, dropping some. The top ten hold about 0.44% of the sample, which has some 90,000 clones, about nine tenths seen once. These TCRs' antigens remain unknown. Sample: unstimulated CD8+ T cells sorted from spleen or lymph node cells, taken before transplant. These TCRs come from a human donor who was the organ donor for an intestinal transplant.

The chain combines TRBV27 with TRBJ1-2, with 7 bases matching TRBD1. Germline CDR1 is MNHEY and CDR2 is SMNVEV (reference sequence). The CDR3 is 13 residues long. V gave up 6 bases and J gave up 13 bases; unmatched junction bases: 14. CDR3 in amino acids: CASSRYRQGYCTF. The CDR3 DNA is TGTGCCAGCAGCAGATATAGACAGGGTTACTGCACCTTC.

This rearrangement joins TRBV7-9 to TRBJ1-1; 7 bases map to TRBD1. With V trimmed by 4 bases and J by 3 bases, 11 bases remained unmatched. The germline CDR1 and CDR2 sequences are SEHNR and FQNEAQ (reference sequence). The CDR3 runs 16 residues. For the CDR3, the DNA is TGTGCCAGCAGCTCAACCCTTGCAACAGGGGACACTGAAGCTTTCTTT. Translation gives CASSSTLATGDTEAFF.

This chain links TRBV6-5 with TRBJ2-7; 7 bases are shared with TRBD1. This CDR3 region has 15 residues. Germline V lookup: CDR1 MNHEY, CDR2 SVGAGI. V lost 5 bases to trimming and J lost 0 bases; unmatched junction nucleotides: 7. DNA for the CDR3: TGTGCCAGCAGTGTACGACAGGGCCACTCCTACGAGCAGTACTTC. Its protein is CASSVRQGHSYEQYF.

In this sample, this clone turned up once. The V call is TRBV27, the J call TRBJ1-3; D gene uncertain. Germline V gives CDR1 MNHEY, CDR2 SMNVEV (reference sequence). V lost 6 bases to trimming and J lost 0 bases, with 12 bases between them. The CDR3 has 15 amino acids. In DNA, the CDR3 is TGTGCCAGCAGCCCCGCGGTAATCTCTGGAAACACCATATATTTT. It is translated as CASSPAVISGNTIYF.

The genes are TRBV27 and TRBJ1-3; TRBD1 might be the D (6 bases). CDR1 and CDR2 (germline): MNHEY, SMNVEV (reference sequence). V was shortened by 7 bases and J by 0 bases, with 13 bases between the two germline ends. The CDR3 is made up of 15 amino acids. CDR3 amino acids: CASKSTGNSGNTIYF. The CDR3 DNA reads TGTGCCAGCAAATCAACAGGGAACTCTGGAAACACCATATATTTT.

CDR3 residues: CSVEAGLYEQYF. Here the CDR3 DNA reads TGCAGCGTTGAGGCAGGGCTCTACGAGCAGTACTTC. The chain has TRBV29-1 and TRBJ2-7; perhaps TRBD1 as D (5 bases). Germline assignment: CDR1 SQVTM and CDR2 ANQGSEA. V was clipped by 3 bases and J by 3 bases, with 9 bases between them. CDR3 length equals 12 residues.

Remarks on this clone: At one end, the junction sequence differs from germline, possibly due to a read error. The chain combines TRBV6-5 with TRBJ2-5; no clear D gene. CDR3 length: 11 amino acids. Per germline, CDR1 MNHEY and CDR2 SVGAGI. CDR3 nucleotides: TGTGCCAGCAGTTACCAAAAGACCCAGTACTTC. Protein sequence: CASSYQKTQYF.

The rearrangement links TRBV29-1 to TRBJ1-2, with D hard to call. Germline assignment: CDR1 SQVTM and CDR2 ANQGSEA. The V and J ends lost 0 bases and 4 bases respectively, with 6 bases between them. CDR3 length: 12 amino acids. The CDR3 region has the DNA TGCAGCGTTGAAGAAGGCGGCTATGGCTACACCTTC. Protein sequence: CSVEEGGYGYTF.

This chain links TRBV5-4 with TRBJ2-7; the match to TRBD2 covers 7 bases. Trimming cost V 4 bases and J 7 bases; bases outside gene matches: 14. Germline V gene data show CDR1 as SGHNT and CDR2 as YYREEE (reference sequence). The CDR3 totals 15 residues. The DNA of the CDR3 is TGTGCCAGCAGCCCCCAGCCCTCGGGAGCGGGAGAGCAGTACTTC. It translates to CASSPQPSGAGEQYF.

CDR3 amino acids: CASSPGQGANVLTF. CDR3 DNA: TGTGCCAGTAGTCCGGGACAGGGGGCCAACGTCCTGACTTTC. The chain recombines TRBV19 with TRBJ2-6; 7 nucleotides match TRBD1. The CDR3 contains 14 residues. CDR1 is LNHDA, CDR2 SQIVND, per germline (reference sequence). J gave up 4 bases and V 5 bases, and 2 bases lay outside the gene matches.

The chain uses TRBV4-3 and TRBJ1-1, with D perhaps matching TRBD1 (5 bases). Germline loops: CDR1 LGHNA, CDR2 YSLEER. The CDR3 length is 15 residues. V dropped 0 bases and J dropped 6 bases, with 14 bases sitting between them. The CDR3 loop is CASSQEQAGLPEAFF. CDR3 coding DNA: TGCGCCAGCAGCCAAGAACAGGCGGGACTACCTGAAGCTTTCTTT.

The chain carries TRBV5-6 and TRBJ2-5; TRBD1 might be the D (6 bases). Germline V gene data show CDR1 as SGHDT and CDR2 as YYEEEE. This CDR3 has 15 residues. The germline V and J ends were trimmed by 0 bases and 6 bases, with 15 bases remaining between them. The CDR3 loop reads CASSLASTGWQTQYF. In DNA form, the CDR3 reads TGTGCCAGCAGCTTGGCCTCTACAGGGTGGCAGACCCAGTACTTC. Variable domain in full (rest from reference TRBV5-6 and TRBJ2-5): DAGVTQSPTHLIKTRGQQVTLRCSPKSGHDTVSWYQQALGQGPQFIFQYYEEEERQRGNFPDRFSGHQFPNYSSELNVNALLLGDSALYLCASSLASTGWQTQYFGPGTRLLVL.

The rearrangement uses TRBV27 and TRBJ2-7; D remains ambiguous. V was cut by 4 bases and J by 2 bases, with 9 bases left in between. Germline V lookup: CDR1 MNHEY, CDR2 SMNVEV (reference sequence). CDR3 length: 13 residues. The CDR3 is CASSWKRPYEQYF. The DNA for the CDR3 is TGTGCCAGCAGTTGGAAGAGGCCCTACGAGCAGTACTTC.

This clone is a singleton in its sample. The chain recombines TRBV29-1 with TRBJ1-1; D is unclear. This CDR3 spans 12 amino acids. Trimming cost V 7 bases and J 1 base, with 10 bases left between them. Germline V lookup: CDR1 SQVTM, CDR2 ANQGSEA. The DNA of the CDR3 is TGCAGCGCACCGGGAGCGAACACTGAAGCTTTCTTT. Translated: CSAPGANTEAFF. The full variable domain, with the rest looked up from reference TRBV29-1 and TRBJ1-1, is SAVISQKPSRDICQRGTSLTIQCQVDSQVTMMFWYRQQPGQSLTLIATANQGSEATYESGFVIDKFPISRPNLTFSTLTVSNMSPEDSSIYLCSAPGANTEAFFGQGTRLTVV.

The chain has TRBV4-2 and TRBJ1-5, with TRBD1 identical over 9 bases. J gave up 4 bases and V 1 base, and 5 bases lay outside the gene matches. The CDR3 extends over 16 amino acids. The V gene's germline CDR1 is LGHNA and CDR2 YNFKEQ. The CDR3 DNA follows: TGTGCCAGCAGCCAAGGGGACAGGGCGGGTAATCAGCCCCAGCATTTT. It yields the protein CASSQGDRAGNQPQHF.

This chain joins TRBV29-1 and TRBJ1-1; D is unclear. This CDR3 comprises 18 residues. Germline lookup yields CDR1 SQVTM and CDR2 ANQGSEA. Trimming took off 3 bases at V and 2 bases at J, with 25 bases between the two ends. The CDR3 loop is CSVDMERTILADNTEAFF. DNA for the CDR3: TGCAGCGTTGATATGGAAAGGACTATCCTTGCAGACAACACTGAAGCTTTCTTT.

The V and J genes are TRBV4-1 and TRBJ1-1, with 7 bases fitting TRBD1. Losses at the gene ends were 5 bases for V and 2 bases for J; bases not matched to a gene: 14. Looked up from germline, CDR1 is MGHRA and CDR2 is YSYEKL. The CDR3 covers 17 residues. The CDR3 loop is CASSSQGQLGFNTEAFF. In DNA, the CDR3 is TGCGCCAGCAGCTCCCAGGGACAGTTGGGATTCAACACTGAAGCTTTCTTT.

This clone was seen just once. This chain links TRBV4-1 with TRBJ1-1; D is undetermined. Germline V CDR1 and CDR2: MGHRA, YSYEKL. V lost 1 base and J lost 6, with 21 bases in between. The CDR3 covers 17 residues. The CDR3 region has the DNA TGCGCCAGCAGCCAAGCGATCTTGAGGGCCCGGATCTCTGAAGCTTTCTTT. This translates into CASSQAILRARISEAFF.

This clone was observed once. This rearrangement joins TRBV6-5 to TRBJ1-2; D is uncertain. Germline-derived CDR1 and CDR2 are MNHEY and SVGAGI. The CDR3 length is 15 residues. V was trimmed by 8 bases and J by 4 bases, leaving 20 bases between them. CDR3 bases: TGTGCCAGCGGTCCCTCTCCCCCTCTCAGCTATGGCTACACCTTC. It yields the protein CASGPSPPLSYGYTF.

This chain joins TRBV7-6 and TRBJ2-3; 9 bases map to TRBD2. Germline loops: CDR1 SGHVS, CDR2 FNYEAQ. The CDR3 sequence is 17 residues long. Trimming at V came to 3 bases and at J to 4 bases, leaving 11 bases not matched to a gene. The CDR3 reads CASSFGGSSGAPDTQYF. In DNA form, the CDR3 reads TGTGCCAGCAGCTTCGGTGGATCTAGCGGGGCCCCAGATACGCAGTATTTT.

The chain has TRBV7-2 and TRBJ1-2; the D is unclear. This CDR3 has 15 amino acids. Germline CDR1 reads SGHTA; CDR2 reads FQGNSA. V dropped 1 base and J dropped 4 bases, with 13 bases sitting between them. CDR3 nucleotides: TGTGCCAGCAGCTTAGTACGCGTGGGCCTCTATGGCTACACCTTC. Protein product: CASSLVRVGLYGYTF.

V usage is TRBV7-6 and J usage is TRBJ1-2; TRBD1 aligns across 9 bases. Germline-derived CDR1 and CDR2 are SGHVS and FNYEAQ. The CDR3 is 14 amino acids. The junction had 7 bases not matched to a gene; V was cut back by 4 bases and J by 7 bases. Here the CDR3 DNA reads TGTGCCAGCAGCTCCACAGGGGGCGCGTTTGGCTACACCTTC. Protein product: CASSSTGGAFGYTF. Complete variable domain (other parts from reference TRBV7-6 and TRBJ1-2): GAGVSQSPRYKVTKRGQDVALRCDPISGHVSLYWYRQALGQGPEFLTYFNYEAQQDKSGLPNDRFSAERPEGSISTLTIQRTEQRDSAMYRCASSSTGGAFGYTFGSGTRLTVV.

V usage is TRBV4-3 and J usage is TRBJ1-1, with D hard to call. This CDR3 has 12 amino acids. Germline values: CDR1 LGHNA, CDR2 YSLEER. The ends were cut back, 3 bases at V and 0 bases at J, with 2 bases in the middle. The CDR3 coding sequence is TGCGCCAGCAGCCACGTGAACACTGAAGCTTTCTTT. It specifies CASSHVNTEAFF.

This clone was detected once. This sequence joins TRBV5-5 and TRBJ1-2, with D maybe TRBD1 (5 bases). Trimming removed 0 bases from V and 3 bases from J, with 9 bases in between. The CDR3 is 14 amino acids. CDR1 is SGHKS, CDR2 YYEKEE, per germline (reference sequence). CDR3 in DNA: TGTGCCAGCAGCTTGGAGCAGGGCGACTATGGCTACACCTTC. Translation: CASSLEQGDYGYTF. Full variable domain (outside the CDR3, taken from reference TRBV5-5 and TRBJ1-2): DAGVTQSPTHLIKTRGQQVTLRCSPISGHKSVSWYQQVLGQGPQFIFQYYEKEERGRGNFPDRFSARQFPNYSSELNVNALLLGDSALYLCASSLEQGDYGYTFGSGTRLTVV.

In regard to this clone: Different DNA sequences within this sample yield the same CDR3. The rearrangement uses TRBV30 and TRBJ2-1; 12 nucleotides agree with TRBD2. V trimming: 0 bases; J trimming: 5 bases; junction bases outside the gene matches: 2. This CDR3 is built from 15 residues. Germline lookup yields CDR1 GTSNPN and CDR2 SVGIG (reference sequence). CDR3 amino acids: CAWSVLAGGHNEQFF. Here the CDR3 DNA reads TGTGCCTGGAGTGTACTAGCGGGGGGCCACAATGAGCAGTTCTTC.

This sequence joins TRBV13 and TRBJ2-2; a weak D match, TRBD1 (5 bases). This CDR3 region has 17 residues. V shed 5 bases and J shed 1 base, with 17 bases lying between them. Germline V gene lookup returns CDR1 PRHDT and CDR2 FYEKMQ (reference sequence). The CDR3 DNA follows: TGTGCCAGCAGCCCGGACAAAACTGACAGGAACACCGGGGAGCTGTTTTTT. Translated, it gives CASSPDKTDRNTGELFF.

The V call is TRBV2, the J call TRBJ2-7; D possibly corresponds to TRBD1 (5 bases). Germline V gene sequence: CDR1 SNHLY, CDR2 FYNNEI. This CDR3 has 13 residues. Trimming left V 9 bases short and J 3 bases short, with 15 bases between. CDR3 nucleotide sequence: TGTGCCAGGACAGTGGGATTTGGCTACGAGCAGTACTTC. Residues: CARTVGFGYEQYF.

Of note for this clone: Other DNA sequences within the sample encode an identical CDR3. V and J are TRBV5-4 and TRBJ1-6; TRBD1 agrees at 7 bases. This CDR3 is built from 19 residues. J was trimmed by 8 bases and V by 4 bases; bases with no gene match: 21. Germline loops: CDR1 SGHNT, CDR2 YYREEE (reference sequence). In nucleotides, the CDR3 is TGTGCCAGCAGCCCCCGACAGGGTTCCAGGCTGGGGGTCGATTCACCCCTCCACTTT. Its translation is CASSPRQGSRLGVDSPLHF.